A selection of T cell receptor beta chains follows, all from one sample in a study of glioma-infiltrating T cells. TCRdb independently ran MiXCR on the multiplex PCR reads; one entry per CDR3 protein. The sample consists of more than 350,000 distinct CDR3 sequences, roughly two fifths of them appearing once. Sequencing was carried out using glioma tissue, nonneoplastic brain tissue, or PBMCs (not recorded which). These receptors originate from a human donor with low-grade glioma or glioblastoma, undergoing nonglioma brain surgery, or in good health (not recorded which). Both conserved end residues are part of each CDR3. D genes are given only for firm matches. Size is omitted from some rows. Given values are once, few, many or a class for expanded clones.

V gene: TRBV28; clone size: NA; D gene: NA; J gene: TRBJ2-1; CDR3 protein: CASGELGSYKEQFF; CDR3 DNA: TGTGCCAGCGGGGAGCTAGGCTCCTACAAAGAGCAGTTCTTC
V gene: TRBV7-2; clone size: many; D gene: NA; J gene: TRBJ1-5; CDR3 protein: CASSLELTRPQHF; CDR3 DNA: TGTGCCAGCAGCTTAGAATTAACCCGGCCCCAGCATTTT
V gene: TRBV5-1; clone size: NA; D gene: NA; J gene: TRBJ1-2; CDR3 protein: CASRAGVYGYTF; CDR3 DNA: TGCGCCAGCCGCGCAGGGGTCTATGGCTACACCTTC
V gene: TRBV6-1; clone size: many; D gene: TRBD1; J gene: TRBJ2-1; CDR3 protein: CASIGQGYNEQFF; CDR3 DNA: TGTGCCAGCATAGGACAGGGTTACAATGAGCAGTTCTTC
V gene: TRBV7-2; clone size: NA; D gene: TRBD2; J gene: TRBJ2-3; CDR3 protein: CASSRQTSGTDTQYF; CDR3 DNA: TGTGCCAGCAGTCGACAGACTAGCGGCACAGATACGCAGTATTTT
V gene: TRBV6-7; clone size: few; D gene: TRBD1; J gene: TRBJ2-5; CDR3 protein: CASSLPPDRRQETQYF; CDR3 DNA: TGTGCCAGCAGTTTACCCCCGGACAGGCGACAAGAGACCCAGTACTTC
V gene: TRBV27; clone size: many; D gene: NA; J gene: TRBJ1-2; CDR3 protein: CASSLIAGDFYGYTF; CDR3 DNA: TGTGCCAGCAGTTTAATCGCCGGGGACTTCTATGGCTACACCTTC
V gene: TRBV3-1; clone size: NA; D gene: NA; J gene: TRBJ2-1; CDR3 protein: CASSQDLLRGREQFF; CDR3 DNA: TGTGCCAGCAGCCAAGACCTCCTGCGGGGTAGAGAGCAGTTCTTC
V gene: TRBV19; clone size: NA; D gene: NA; J gene: TRBJ1-1; CDR3 protein: CASQDRLNTEAFF; CDR3 DNA: TGTGCCAGCCAGGACAGATTGAACACTGAAGCTTTCTTT
V gene: TRBV28; clone size: few; D gene: NA; J gene: TRBJ1-2; CDR3 protein: CASSFDPGSYTF; CDR3 DNA: TGTGCCAGCAGTTTCGATCCCGGGAGCTACACCTTC
V gene: TRBV7-6; clone size: NA; D gene: NA; J gene: TRBJ1-4; CDR3 protein: CASSPGPFFGEKLFF; CDR3 DNA: TGTGCCAGCAGCCCCGGCCCCTTTTTTGGGGAAAAACTGTTTTTT
V gene: TRBV20-1; clone size: NA; D gene: NA; J gene: TRBJ2-7; CDR3 protein: CSAGRSGTRTTYEQYF; CDR3 DNA: TGCAGTGCTGGGCGGTCCGGGACCCGAACAACCTACGAGCAGTACTTC
V gene: TRBV2; clone size: NA; D gene: NA; J gene: TRBJ2-1; CDR3 protein: CASSYSPEQFF; CDR3 DNA: TGTGCCAGCAGTTACTCTCCTGAGCAGTTCTTC
V gene: TRBV2; clone size: once; D gene: NA; J gene: TRBJ2-1; CDR3 protein: CASSEARRSYNEQFF; CDR3 DNA: TGTGCCAGCAGTGAAGCGCGTCGCTCCTACAATGAGCAGTTCTTC
V gene: TRBV28; clone size: NA; D gene: NA; J gene: TRBJ2-2; CDR3 protein: CASSLVVGVTGELFF; CDR3 DNA: TGTGCCAGCAGTTTGGTCGTCGGGGTTACCGGGGAGCTGTTTTTT
V gene: TRBV28; clone size: many; D gene: NA; J gene: TRBJ2-3; CDR3 protein: CASSLAGTQGDTQYF; CDR3 DNA: TGTGCCAGCAGTTTAGCCGGGACTCAAGGAGATACGCAGTATTTT
V gene: TRBV4-1; clone size: NA; D gene: NA; J gene: TRBJ2-6; CDR3 protein: CASSHTQRAGANVLTF; CDR3 DNA: TGCGCCAGCAGCCATACACAGCGGGCTGGGGCCAACGTCCTGACTTTC
V gene: TRBV2; clone size: once; D gene: NA; J gene: TRBJ2-2; CDR3 protein: CASSFQTANTGELFF; CDR3 DNA: TGTGCCAGCAGCTTCCAGACGGCTAACACCGGGGAGCTGTTTTTT
V gene: TRBV28; clone size: many; D gene: TRBD1; J gene: TRBJ1-1; CDR3 protein: CASLTGVLNTEAFF; CDR3 DNA: TGTGCCAGCCTGACAGGGGTCCTGAACACTGAAGCTTTCTTT
V gene: TRBV29-1; clone size: NA; D gene: TRBD1; J gene: TRBJ2-1; CDR3 protein: CSVRTGGDEQSF; CDR3 DNA: TGCAGCGTTAGAACAGGGGGCGATGAGCAGTCCTTC
V gene: TRBV27; clone size: few; D gene: NA; J gene: TRBJ2-7; CDR3 protein: CASSLDRPYEQYF; CDR3 DNA: TGTGCCAGCAGTTTAGACCGCCCTTACGAGCAGTACTTC
V gene: TRBV28; clone size: many; D gene: TRBD1; J gene: TRBJ1-5; CDR3 protein: CASSLSVRGLQPQHF; CDR3 DNA: TGTGCCAGCAGTTTATCGGTGAGGGGGCTTCAGCCCCAGCATTTT
V gene: TRBV20-1; clone size: NA; D gene: NA; J gene: TRBJ2-7; CDR3 protein: CSARDPGTAYEQYF; CDR3 DNA: TGCAGTGCTAGAGATCCGGGCACCGCCTACGAGCAGTACTTC
V gene: TRBV4-1; clone size: many; D gene: NA; J gene: TRBJ2-1; CDR3 protein: CASSQGRGEFF; CDR3 DNA: TGCGCCAGCAGCCAAGGTCGAGGGGAGTTCTTC
V gene: TRBV20-1; clone size: many; D gene: NA; J gene: TRBJ2-3; CDR3 protein: CSARTARGTDTQYF; CDR3 DNA: TGCAGTGCTAGAACTGCTCGTGGCACAGATACGCAGTATTTT
V gene: TRBV7-2; clone size: many; D gene: NA; J gene: TRBJ2-3; CDR3 protein: CASSPRGHGGDTQYF; CDR3 DNA: TGTGCCAGCAGCCCGCGGGGACATGGTGGAGATACGCAGTATTTT
V gene: TRBV27; clone size: many; D gene: NA; J gene: TRBJ1-1; CDR3 protein: CASSFGRGTEAFF; CDR3 DNA: TGTGCCAGCAGTTTCGGCAGGGGCACTGAAGCTTTCTTT
V gene: TRBV6-6; clone size: NA; D gene: TRBD1; J gene: TRBJ1-2; CDR3 protein: CASSYRYVTGTGDNGYTF; CDR3 DNA: TGTGCCAGCAGCTATCGATACGTCACCGGGACAGGGGATAATGGCTACACCTTC
V gene: TRBV7-9; clone size: few; D gene: TRBD2; J gene: TRBJ2-1; CDR3 protein: CASSLLSSGPLSYNEQFF; CDR3 DNA: TGTGCCAGCAGCTTACTAAGTAGCGGGCCGCTCTCCTACAATGAGCAGTTCTTC
V gene: TRBV29-1; clone size: NA; D gene: TRBD1; J gene: TRBJ1-1; CDR3 protein: CSVEQPDRGLAEAFF; CDR3 DNA: TGCAGCGTTGAACAGCCAGACAGGGGGCTGGCTGAAGCTTTCTTT
V gene: TRBV4-2; clone size: NA; D gene: TRBD2; J gene: TRBJ2-5; CDR3 protein: CASSQALLLAGGRETQYF; CDR3 DNA: TGTGCCAGCAGCCAAGCCCTATTACTAGCGGGAGGTAGGGAGACCCAGTACTTC
V gene: TRBV19; clone size: NA; D gene: NA; J gene: TRBJ1-1; CDR3 protein: CASSISRNTEAFF; CDR3 DNA: TGTGCCAGTAGTATTAGCAGGAACACTGAAGCTTTCTTT
V gene: TRBV20-1; clone size: few; D gene: TRBD2; J gene: TRBJ2-7; CDR3 protein: CSARPLAGSYEQYF; CDR3 DNA: TGCAGTGCCAGGCCACTAGCGGGAAGCTACGAGCAGTACTTC
V gene: TRBV4-2; clone size: few; D gene: TRBD2; J gene: TRBJ2-1; CDR3 protein: CASSQTPSGPTYNEQFF; CDR3 DNA: TGTGCCAGCAGCCAAACTCCTAGCGGGCCAACCTACAATGAGCAGTTCTTC
V gene: TRBV7-9; clone size: NA; D gene: NA; J gene: TRBJ2-2; CDR3 protein: CATLYVRRYPGELFF; CDR3 DNA: TGTGCCACCTTATATGTCCGGCGATATCCCGGGGAGCTGTTTTTT
V gene: TRBV7-3; clone size: NA; D gene: TRBD2; J gene: TRBJ2-1; CDR3 protein: CASSLNSGPDIKQFF; CDR3 DNA: TGTGCCAGCAGCTTAAATAGCGGGCCCGACATCAAGCAGTTCTTC
V gene: TRBV2; clone size: NA; D gene: TRBD2; J gene: TRBJ2-7; CDR3 protein: CASRVLAGVADEQYF; CDR3 DNA: TGTGCCAGCAGAGTCTTAGCGGGAGTGGCTGACGAGCAGTACTTC
V gene: TRBV10-3; clone size: NA; D gene: NA; J gene: TRBJ2-1; CDR3 protein: CAISESAGYEQFF; CDR3 DNA: TGTGCCATCAGTGAGTCGGCAGGGTATGAGCAGTTCTTC
V gene: TRBV6-6; clone size: few; D gene: NA; J gene: TRBJ2-7; CDR3 protein: CASSYSRQSYEQYF; CDR3 DNA: TGTGCCAGCAGTTACTCGAGACAGTCCTACGAGCAGTACTTC
V gene: TRBV2; clone size: NA; D gene: TRBD2; J gene: TRBJ2-3; CDR3 protein: CASSELPTGGDTQYF; CDR3 DNA: TGTGCCAGCAGTGAACTTCCAACCGGGGGGGATACGCAGTATTTT
V gene: TRBV6-2/TRBV6-3; clone size: many; D gene: TRBD1; J gene: TRBJ2-1; CDR3 protein: CASSYWTGYNEQFF; CDR3 DNA: TGTGCCAGCAGTTACTGGACAGGATACAATGAGCAGTTCTTC
V gene: TRBV15; clone size: few; D gene: NA; J gene: TRBJ2-3; CDR3 protein: CATSTGTRGTDTQYF; CDR3 DNA: TGTGCCACCAGCACCGGGACAAGGGGCACAGATACGCAGTATTTT